This T cell receptor (beta chain) was found in a study of OX40 agonist ivuxolimab in advanced cancers. About the study: Ivuxolimab is an agonistic anti-OX40 (CD134) antibody, and patients were treated with it. Partial responses, seen in three patients, involved one hepatocellular carcinoma and two cutaneous melanomas.

Study-wide results and limits: The authors did not determine the antigen specificity of the expanded peripheral T cells.

The CDR3 loop spans 13 amino acids. The V gene lost 3 bases and the J gene lost 3 bases, with 8 bases spanning the gap. Germline CDR1 reads MNHEY; CDR2 reads SVGAGI. Autoimmune disease history or systemic immunosuppression barred patients. Sequencing was performed with immunoSEQ multiplex PCR; in TCRdb, only in-frame clones are kept and a portion is missing. This table has 75,000 to 95,000 clones, about 89% appearing once. As concerns this clone: The antigen remains unidentified.

The chain has TRBV6-5 and TRBJ1-1; no reliable D call. Sequences were derived from CD4+ or CD8+ T cells sorted from blood, sampled in a trial of the OX40 agonist ivuxolimab. The receptor comes from an adult with an advanced solid tumor such as melanoma, head and neck, liver or kidney cancer. The CDR3 here is CASSYLGYTEAFF. The CDR3 DNA follows: TGTGCCAGCAGTTATTTGGGGTACACTGAAGCTTTCTTT.